The 5 T cell receptor beta chains reported below all come from one sample, sequenced in a study of T cells in Graves' hyperthyroidism and ophthalmopathy. What was amplified from RNA transcripts were TCR beta CDR3 regions. HTBI primers were employed in a first-round RT-PCR of the TCR CDR3. One entry per CDR3 protein, called by TCRdb with MiXCR from the multiplex PCR reads. The data hold 700,000 to 850,000 distinct CDR3 sequences, with 30% to 40% observed a single time. Material for sequencing was blood. Receptors were obtained from a woman in her thirties or forties with Graves' hyperthyroidism.

The sample holds a few counts of this clonotype. The rearrangement joins TRBV14 to TRBJ1-1, with TRBD1 matching 8 bases. The germline V gene has CDR1 SGHDN and CDR2 FVKESK. The length of the CDR3 is 15 residues. Trimming cost V 5 bases and J 5 bases; bases outside gene matches: 10. For the CDR3, the DNA is TGTGCCAGCAGCTCGCGGGCAGGGGGCTTTACTGAAGCTTTCTTT. Its protein is CASSSRAGGFTEAFF.

In its sample, this clonotype was seen once. The V gene is TRBV20-1, the J gene TRBJ1-1, with 8 bases that match TRBD1. The V and J ends lost 4 bases and 4 bases, in that order; junction bases with no gene match: 2. The germline V gene has CDR1 DFQATT and CDR2 SNEGSKA (reference sequence). The CDR3 covers 12 residues. In nucleotides, the CDR3 is TGCAGTGCTACCGACAGGGGCACTGAAGCTTTCTTT. This codes for CSATDRGTEAFF.

This clonotype has just a few counts. The chain joins TRBV19 to TRBJ1-5, with 7 bases matching TRBD1. Germline CDR1 LNHDA, CDR2 SQIVND (reference sequence). This CDR3 contains 14 residues. Losses at the gene ends were 9 bases for V and 7 bases for J; bases not matched to a gene: 12. The CDR3 protein is CASSPTGFGQPQHF. In nucleotides, the CDR3 is TGTGCCAGCAGCCCGACAGGGTTCGGCCAGCCCCAGCATTTT.

This clonotype was counted a few times. V gene TRBV29-1 combines with J gene TRBJ1-2; 8 nucleotides agree with TRBD1. This CDR3 is 13 amino acids long. Germline assignment: CDR1 SQVTM and CDR2 ANQGSEA. J lost 8 bases, V lost 4 bases, and 9 bases had no gene match. CDR3 DNA sequence: TGCAGCGTTGGGGTCCAGGGGGCGCAAGGCTACACCTTC. This codes for CSVGVQGAQGYTF.

Many counts were recorded for this clonotype. The chain employs TRBV12-3 or TRBV12-4 and TRBJ1-2; D is ambiguous. The CDR3 is 16 amino acids. Trimming removed 3 bases at V and 0 bases at J, with 14 bases between. The CDR3 region has the DNA TGTGCCAGCAGTTTGAATCTCTTTCGATCTAACTATGGCTACACCTTC. Its protein is CASSLNLFRSNYGYTF.